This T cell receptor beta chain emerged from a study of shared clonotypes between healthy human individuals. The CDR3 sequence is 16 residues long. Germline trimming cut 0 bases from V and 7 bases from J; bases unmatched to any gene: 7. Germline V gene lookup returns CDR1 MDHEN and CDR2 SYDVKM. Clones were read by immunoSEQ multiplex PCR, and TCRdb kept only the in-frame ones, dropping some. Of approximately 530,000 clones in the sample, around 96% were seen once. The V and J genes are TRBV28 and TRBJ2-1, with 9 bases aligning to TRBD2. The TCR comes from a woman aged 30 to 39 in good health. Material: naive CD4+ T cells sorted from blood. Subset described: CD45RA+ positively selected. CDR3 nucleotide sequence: TGTGCCAGCAGTTTATGGGTAGCGGGAGATCGAAATGAGCAGTTCTTC. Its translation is CASSLWVAGDRNEQFF.